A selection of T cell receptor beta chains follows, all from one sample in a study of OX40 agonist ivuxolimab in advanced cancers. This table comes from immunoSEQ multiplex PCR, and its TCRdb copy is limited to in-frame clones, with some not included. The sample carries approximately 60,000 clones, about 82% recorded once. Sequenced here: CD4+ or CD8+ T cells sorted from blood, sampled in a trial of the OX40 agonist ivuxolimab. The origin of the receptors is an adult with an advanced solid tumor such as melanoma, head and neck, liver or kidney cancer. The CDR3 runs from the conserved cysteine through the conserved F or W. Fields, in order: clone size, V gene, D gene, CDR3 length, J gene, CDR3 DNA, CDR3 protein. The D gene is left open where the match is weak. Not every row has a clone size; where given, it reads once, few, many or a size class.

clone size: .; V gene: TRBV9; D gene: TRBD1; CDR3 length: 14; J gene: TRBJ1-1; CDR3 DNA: TGTGCCAGCAGCTCGACAGGGAGAAGGACTGAAGCTTTCTTT; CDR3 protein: CASSSTGRRTEAFF
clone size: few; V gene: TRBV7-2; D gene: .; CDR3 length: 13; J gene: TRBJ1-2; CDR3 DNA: TGTGCCAGCAGCTTACAGGGTCCCGCCGGCTACACCTTC; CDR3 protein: CASSLQGPAGYTF
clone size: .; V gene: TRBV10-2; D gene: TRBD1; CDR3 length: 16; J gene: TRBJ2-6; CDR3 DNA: TGCGCCAGCGGGACAGGGGAAAAGACTGGGGCCAACGTCCTGACTTTC; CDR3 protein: CASGTGEKTGANVLTF
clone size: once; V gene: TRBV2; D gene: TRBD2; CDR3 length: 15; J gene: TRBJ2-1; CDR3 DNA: TGTGCCAGCGGCCCGGGACTAGCGGAGTACAATGAGCAGTTCTTC; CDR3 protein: CASGPGLAEYNEQFF
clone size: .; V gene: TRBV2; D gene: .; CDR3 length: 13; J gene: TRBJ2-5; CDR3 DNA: TGTGCCAGCAGTGAGGTGGGGGGAGAGACCCAGTACTTC; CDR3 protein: CASSEVGGETQYF
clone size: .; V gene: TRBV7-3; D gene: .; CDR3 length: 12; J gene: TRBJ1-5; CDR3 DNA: TGTGCCAGCGCCCCGGACAATCAGCCCCAGCATTTT; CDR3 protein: CASAPDNQPQHF
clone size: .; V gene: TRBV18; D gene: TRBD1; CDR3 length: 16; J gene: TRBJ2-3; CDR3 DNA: TGTGCCAGCTCACCCCAGGGACAAGGGGGCGCGGATACGCAGTATTTT; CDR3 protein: CASSPQGQGGADTQYF
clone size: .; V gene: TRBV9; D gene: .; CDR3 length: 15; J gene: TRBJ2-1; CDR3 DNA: TGTGCCAGCAGCGTAGGTGTGGGAGCCTACAATGAGCAGTTCTTC; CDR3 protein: CASSVGVGAYNEQFF
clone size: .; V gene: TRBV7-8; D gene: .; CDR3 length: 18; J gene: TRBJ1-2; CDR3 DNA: TGTGCCAGCAGCTCAAGGACGGTGGCCGGTCTTGGGAACTATGGCTACACCTTC; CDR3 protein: CASSSRTVAGLGNYGYTF
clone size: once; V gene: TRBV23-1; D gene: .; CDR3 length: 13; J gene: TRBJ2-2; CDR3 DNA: TGCGCCAGCAGTCAATCGATACTCGGGGAGCTGTTTTTT; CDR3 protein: CASSQSILGELFF
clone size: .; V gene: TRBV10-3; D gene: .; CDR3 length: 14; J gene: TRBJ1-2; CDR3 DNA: TGTGCCATCAGTGACGAGGGTAGGGGCTATGGCTACACCTTC; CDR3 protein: CAISDEGRGYGYTF
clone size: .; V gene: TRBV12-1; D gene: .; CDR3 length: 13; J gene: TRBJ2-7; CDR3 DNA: TGTGCCAGCAGCTTTGGACCCTCCTACGAGCAGTACTTC; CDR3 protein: CASSFGPSYEQYF
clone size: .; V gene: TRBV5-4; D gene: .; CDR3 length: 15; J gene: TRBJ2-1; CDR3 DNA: TGTGCCAGCAGCTTGGGTAGCGGAAAGTACAATGAGCAGTTCTTC; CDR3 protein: CASSLGSGKYNEQFF
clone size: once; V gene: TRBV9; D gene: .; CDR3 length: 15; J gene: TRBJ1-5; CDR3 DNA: TGTGCCAGCAGCGTAGGGGTACGTAGCAATCAGCCCCAGCATTTT; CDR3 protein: CASSVGVRSNQPQHF
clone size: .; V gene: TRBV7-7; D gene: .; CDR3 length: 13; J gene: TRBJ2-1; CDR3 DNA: TGTGCCAGCACCCCAATTACCGGGACAGAGCAGTTCTTC; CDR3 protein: CASTPITGTEQFF
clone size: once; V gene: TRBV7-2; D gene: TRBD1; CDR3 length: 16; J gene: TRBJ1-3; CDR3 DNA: TGTGCCAGCAGCTTAGCTCCCGCAGGGGGTGGAAACACCATATATTTT; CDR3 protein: CASSLAPAGGGNTIYF
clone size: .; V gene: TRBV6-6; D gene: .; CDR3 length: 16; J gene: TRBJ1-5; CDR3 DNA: TGTGCCAGCACCCCCACGCTTGGACGGAGCAATCAGCCCCAGCATTTT; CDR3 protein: CASTPTLGRSNQPQHF
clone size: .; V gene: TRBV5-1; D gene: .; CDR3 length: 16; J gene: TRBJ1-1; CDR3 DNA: TGCGCCAGCAGCTTGGCGGCAGGTTGGGGGAACACTGAAGCTTTCTTT; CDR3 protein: CASSLAAGWGNTEAFF
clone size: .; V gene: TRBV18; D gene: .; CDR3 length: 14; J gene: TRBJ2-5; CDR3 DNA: TGTGCCAGCTCGGCTACGACCACCCAAGAGACCCAGTACTTC; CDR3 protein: CASSATTTQETQYF
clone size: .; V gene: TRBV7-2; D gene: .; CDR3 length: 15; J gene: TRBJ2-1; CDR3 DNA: TGTGCCAGCAGCTTAAGGGGGAACCCGTACAATGAGCAGTTCTTC; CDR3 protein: CASSLRGNPYNEQFF
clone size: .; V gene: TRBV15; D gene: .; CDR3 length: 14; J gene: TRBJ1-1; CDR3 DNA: TGTGCCACCAGCAAAAACCCCGTGAACACTGAAGCTTTCTTT; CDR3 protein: CATSKNPVNTEAFF
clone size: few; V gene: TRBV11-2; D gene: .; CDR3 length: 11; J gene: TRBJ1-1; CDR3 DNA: TGTGCCAGCAGCTTAGGGGCTGAAGCTTTCTTT; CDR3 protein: CASSLGAEAFF
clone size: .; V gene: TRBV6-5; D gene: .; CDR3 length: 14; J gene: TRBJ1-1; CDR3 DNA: TGTGCCAGCAGTCCCTCAGGGTTCCACACTGAAGCTTTCTTT; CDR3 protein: CASSPSGFHTEAFF
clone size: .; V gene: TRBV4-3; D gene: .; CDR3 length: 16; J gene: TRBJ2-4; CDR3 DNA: TGCGCCAGCAGCCAATCAGGGGGGGTAGCCAAAAACATTCAGTACTTC; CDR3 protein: CASSQSGGVAKNIQYF
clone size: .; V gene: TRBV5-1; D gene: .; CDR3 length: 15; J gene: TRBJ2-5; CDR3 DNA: TGCGCCAGCAGCTTGGGTGTTAGCATGGCGGAGACCCAGTACTTC; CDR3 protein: CASSLGVSMAETQYF
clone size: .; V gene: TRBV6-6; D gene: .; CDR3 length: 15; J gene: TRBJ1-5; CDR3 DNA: TGTGCCAGCAGCCCCGGGACGGTTAGCAATCAGCCCCAGCATTTT; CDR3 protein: CASSPGTVSNQPQHF
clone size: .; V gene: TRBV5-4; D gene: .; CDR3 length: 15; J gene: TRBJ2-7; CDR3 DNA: TGTGCCAGCAGCTTGACCGGGCTGAGCTCCTACGAGCAGTACTTC; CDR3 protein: CASSLTGLSSYEQYF
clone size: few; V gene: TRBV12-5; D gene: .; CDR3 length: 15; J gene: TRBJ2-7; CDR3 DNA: TGTGCTAGTGGTTTGGTAACGGGGTGGGCCTACGAGCAGTACTTC; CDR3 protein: CASGLVTGWAYEQYF
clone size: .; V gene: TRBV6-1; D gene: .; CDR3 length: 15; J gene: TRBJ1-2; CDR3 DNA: TGTGCCAGCAGTGAATCCGGGGGGAAGTCCTATGGCTACACCTTC; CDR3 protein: CASSESGGKSYGYTF
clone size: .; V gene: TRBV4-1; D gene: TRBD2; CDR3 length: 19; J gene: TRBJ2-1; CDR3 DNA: TGCGCCAGCAACTCTCGGGGACTAGCGGGAGAGAAGGGCTACAATGAGCAGTTCTTC; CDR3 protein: CASNSRGLAGEKGYNEQFF
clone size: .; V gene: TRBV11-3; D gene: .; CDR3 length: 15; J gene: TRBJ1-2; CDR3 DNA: TGTGCCAGCAGCCCCTACGGACAGAACCGTTATGGCTACACCTTC; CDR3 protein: CASSPYGQNRYGYTF
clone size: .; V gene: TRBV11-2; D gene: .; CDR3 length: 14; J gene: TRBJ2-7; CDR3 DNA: TGTGCCAGCAGCTTAGATGGGGGGCCCTACGAGCAGTACTTC; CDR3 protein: CASSLDGGPYEQYF
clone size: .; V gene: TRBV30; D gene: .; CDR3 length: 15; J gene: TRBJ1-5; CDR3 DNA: TGTGCCTGGAGTCGTACAGGGACCCGCAATCAGCCCCAGCATTTT; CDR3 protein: CAWSRTGTRNQPQHF
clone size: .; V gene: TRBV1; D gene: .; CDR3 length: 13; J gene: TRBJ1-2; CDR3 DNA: TGCACCAGCCGAAGAAGGGGGGGCTATGGCTACACCTTC; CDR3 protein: CTSRRRGGYGYTF
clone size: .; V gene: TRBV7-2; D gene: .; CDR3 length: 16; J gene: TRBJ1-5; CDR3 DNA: TGTGCCAGCAGCTTCTGGGCCGGACATAGCAATCAGCCCCAGCATTTT; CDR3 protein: CASSFWAGHSNQPQHF
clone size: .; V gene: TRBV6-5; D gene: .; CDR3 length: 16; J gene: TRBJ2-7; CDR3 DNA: TGTGCCAGCAGTTACTCGTTTTCTAGGGTGGGATACGAGCAGTACTTC; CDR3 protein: CASSYSFSRVGYEQYF
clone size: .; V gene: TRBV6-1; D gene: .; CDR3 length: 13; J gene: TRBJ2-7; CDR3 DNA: TGTGCCAACGGGGACATCGGAGGCTACGAGCAGTACTTC; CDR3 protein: CANGDIGGYEQYF
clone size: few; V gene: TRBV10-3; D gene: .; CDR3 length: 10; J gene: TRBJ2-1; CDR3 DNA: TGTGCCATCGGCTCGAATGAGCAGTTCTTC; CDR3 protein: CAIGSNEQFF
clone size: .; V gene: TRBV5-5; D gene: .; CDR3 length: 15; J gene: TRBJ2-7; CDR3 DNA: TGTGCCAGCAGCTCCGGGACGTCGGACTCCTACGAGCAGTACTTC; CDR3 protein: CASSSGTSDSYEQYF
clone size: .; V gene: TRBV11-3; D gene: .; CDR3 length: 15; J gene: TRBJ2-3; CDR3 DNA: TGTGCCAGCAGCTTACTCGCGGGACGGGCAGATACGCAGTATTTT; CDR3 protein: CASSLLAGRADTQYF
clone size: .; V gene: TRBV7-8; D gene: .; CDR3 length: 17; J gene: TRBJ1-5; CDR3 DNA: TGTGCCAGCAGCGACCCTGTTCAGGGAATTGGCAATCAGCCCCAGCATTTT; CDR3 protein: CASSDPVQGIGNQPQHF
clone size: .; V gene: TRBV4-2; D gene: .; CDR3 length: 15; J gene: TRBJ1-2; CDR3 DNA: TGTGCCAGCAGCCAAGATGCAGTAAAGGGCTATGGCTACACCTTC; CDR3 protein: CASSQDAVKGYGYTF
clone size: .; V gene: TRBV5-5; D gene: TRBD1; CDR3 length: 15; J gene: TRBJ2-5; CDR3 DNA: TGTGCCAGCGAAAGTCCAGGGGGCGTGAGGGAGACCCAGTACTTC; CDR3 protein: CASESPGGVRETQYF
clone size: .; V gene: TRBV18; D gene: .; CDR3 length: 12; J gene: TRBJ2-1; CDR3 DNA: TGTGCCAGCTCCGGGAGTCGCGATGGGCAGTTCTTC; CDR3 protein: CASSGSRDGQFF
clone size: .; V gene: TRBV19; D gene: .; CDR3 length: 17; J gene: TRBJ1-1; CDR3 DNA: TGTGCCAGTAGTAACCCGCCCGGGTCGGGTGCGAACACTGAAGCTTTCTTT; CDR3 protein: CASSNPPGSGANTEAFF
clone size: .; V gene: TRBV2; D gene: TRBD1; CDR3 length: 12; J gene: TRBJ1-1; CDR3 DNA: TGTGCCAGCAGTACGACAGGGTTGGAAGCTTTCTTT; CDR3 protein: CASSTTGLEAFF
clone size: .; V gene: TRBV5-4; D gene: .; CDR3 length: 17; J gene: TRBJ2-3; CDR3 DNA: TGTGCCAGCAGCCTCGGGGCACGGGGCCTTCGCACAGATACGCAGTATTTT; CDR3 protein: CASSLGARGLRTDTQYF
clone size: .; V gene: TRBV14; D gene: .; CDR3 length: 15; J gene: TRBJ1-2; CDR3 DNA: TGTGCCAGCAGCCCCCTGGGGGTAACTAACTATGGCTACACCTTC; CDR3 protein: CASSPLGVTNYGYTF
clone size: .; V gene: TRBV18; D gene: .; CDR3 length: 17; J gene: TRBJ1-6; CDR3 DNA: TGTGCCAGCTCAGACACCACAGAGAACTCCTATAATTCACCCCTCCACTTT; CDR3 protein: CASSDTTENSYNSPLHF
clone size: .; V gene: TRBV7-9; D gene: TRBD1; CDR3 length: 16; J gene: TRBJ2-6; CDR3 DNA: TGTGCCAGCAGCTGGACAGGGCTCTCTGGGGCCAACGTCCTGACTTTC; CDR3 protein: CASSWTGLSGANVLTF
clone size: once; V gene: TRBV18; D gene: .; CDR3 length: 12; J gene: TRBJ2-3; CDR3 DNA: TGTGCCAGCTCACCAGTAGGGGACACGCAGTATTTT; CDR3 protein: CASSPVGDTQYF
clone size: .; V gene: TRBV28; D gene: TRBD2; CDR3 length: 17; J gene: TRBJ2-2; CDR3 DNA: TGTGCCAGCCGGCGGCTAGCGGGAGGGCGAGGGACCGGGGAGCTGTTTTTT; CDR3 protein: CASRRLAGGRGTGELFF
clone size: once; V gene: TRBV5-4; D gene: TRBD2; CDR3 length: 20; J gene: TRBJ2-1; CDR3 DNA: TGTGCCAGCAGCTTGAAGGGAATCGGGCTAGCGGGAGGGCGAAACAATGAGCAGTTCTTC; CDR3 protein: CASSLKGIGLAGGRNNEQFF
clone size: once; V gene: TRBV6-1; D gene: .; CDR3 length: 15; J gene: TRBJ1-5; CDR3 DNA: TGTGCCAGCAGTGAATTGGTACGATGGAATCAGCCCCAGCATTTT; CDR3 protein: CASSELVRWNQPQHF
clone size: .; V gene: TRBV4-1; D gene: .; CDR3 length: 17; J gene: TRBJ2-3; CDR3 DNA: TGCGCCAGCAGCCAAGTCGGCAGGGAGAAAGGCACAGATACGCAGTATTTT; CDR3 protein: CASSQVGREKGTDTQYF